One T cell receptor (beta chain) is described in this entry. Clones were read by immunoSEQ multiplex PCR, and TCRdb kept only the in-frame ones, dropping some. In the table there are more than 1.2 million clones, 97% to 99% of which are singletons. Trimming shortened V by 5 bases and J by 0 bases, and 12 bases separated the two germline ends. Per the germline V gene, CDR1 is LNHDA and CDR2 is SQIVND (reference sequence). The CDR3 is made up of 15 amino acids. This record comes from a study of shared clonotypes between healthy human individuals. The chain links TRBV19 to TRBJ2-3; perhaps TRBD1 as D (6 bases). This receptor was obtained from a man in his thirties or forties in good health. Sequencing was performed on naive CD4+ T cells sorted from blood. The subset here: CD45RA+ positively selected. In DNA form, the CDR3 reads TGTGCCAGTAGTCGACAGGTTCGGAGCACAGATACGCAGTATTTT. It is translated as CASSRQVRSTDTQYF.